This record concerns one T cell receptor (beta chain) sequence. The target of this receptor is not known. No base qualities exist here, and no much larger clone lies one base off it. This sample was taken from a study of CD8+ T cells in alopecia areata (dated by TCRdb to 2016 to 2019). The study in broad terms: Treated patients were enrolled in an open-label pilot trial of oral tofacitinib, 5 to 10 mg twice daily, for moderate-to-severe alopecia areata. Scalp tissue and sorted CD4+ and CD8+ peripheral blood T cells from patchy and totalis/universalis alopecia areata patients and from healthy controls were covered by human TCRbeta sequencing. Tofacitinib-treated patients had biopsies at baseline and at 4 and 24 weeks of treatment, with a later scalp biopsy in several patients. High-throughput TCRbeta sequencing was used to examine T cell clonal expansion in alopecia areata in both the C3H/HeJ mouse model and human patients. RNA came from the PAXgene miRNA kit for fixed scalp, the miRNeasy kit for PBMCs, and the RNeasy kit for mouse skin. immunoSEQ multiplex PCR using 35 Vbeta forward primers and 13 Jbeta reverse primers was used to amplify TCRbeta CDR3 regions. Disease severity in treated patients was measured with the SALT score, which quantifies the percentage of affected scalp surface area. Patients received tofacitinib for 6 to 18 months and were then followed off drug for 6 months to check for delayed response and recurrence. Scalp clonality was compared across normal scalp (n=4), patchy alopecia areata scalp (n=8), and alopecia totalis/universalis scalp (n=8).

What this sample's time point label stands for: about 5 months on oral tofacitinib. This specimen's treatment or condition label, per the study, means: oral pan-JAK inhibitor, 5-10 mg twice daily. Lesional scalp punch biopsies and peripheral blood were collected from alopecia areata patients. PBMCs were isolated by density centrifugation and stained for CD3, CD4 and CD8, and CD4+ and CD8+ T cells were sorted on a FACSAria. Library construction relied on the immunoSEQ multiplex PCR assay. For TCR sequencing, RNA was extracted from every sample and reverse transcribed into cDNA to serve as template. SuperScript III was used for first-strand cDNA synthesis, primed with a 2:1 mix of oligo-dT and random hexamers. A synthetic immune receptor repertoire was used to assess amplification bias, and residual bias was removed computationally. For the original study's pipeline: Raw reads were preprocessed to remove errors, and CDR3 was defined according to IMGT conventions as the region from the conserved cysteine to phenylalanine. Clonality was calculated as 1 minus Shannon entropy normalized by log2 of the number of productive unique TCRs. Whether scalp clones were CD4 or CD8 was inferred by matching scalp TCRbeta sequences against CD4 and CD8 repertoires sorted from blood. Here the immuneACCESS table is served through TCRdb, limited to in-frame sequences with V and J called. Missing clones are a known gap in these copies; in checked studies unresolved V genes cover under half, and the rest lacks a known reason. The D gene and trimming were derived from the DNA, and the V and J assignments and clone size from that table. The sample includes around 200,000 clones, with about 55% observed a single time. The ten largest clonotypes hold 10% to 13% of the sample.

General conclusions and limits of the study: Tofacitinib significantly decreased scalp clonality and the number of expanded CD8+ clones among the top 100 scalp clones. Shared TCR sequences between patients were less evident than in mice, which may be partly attributable to HLA diversity in the patient population. Many expanded lesional clones persisted in scalp and blood during tofacitinib treatment, which may partly explain relapse after stopping treatment. Lesional scalp, especially in alopecia totalis/universalis, showed higher clonality and more expanded CD8+ clones than normal scalp, suggesting antigenic drive. Resident alphabeta T cells in normal human skin are also sequenced, complicating scalp TCR repertoire analysis, unlike mouse skin dominated by gammadelta T cells. The treated cohort was small, with a single nonresponder, so links between baseline CD8+ expansion and response need larger studies.

From the cysteine through the phenylalanine, the CDR3 covers 15 amino acids. The only DNA kept is the CDR3, 45 bases in frame from the first base. From a lookup of the germline V gene (reference sequence), CDR1 and CDR2 are MNHEY and SMNVEV. Deletion took 5 bases off V and 4 bases off J, with a span of 17 bases between the germline ends. The sequence is built from TRBV27 and TRBJ1-2, with TRBD1 perhaps the D gene, on 6 matching bases. The specimen comprised CD8+ T cells sorted from blood, sampled at week 24, from a patient treated with tofacitinib. The clonotype was recovered from a human donor with alopecia areata. The sequenced DNA: TGTGCCAGCAGTCCCTGGACAGAAACCTTCTATGGCTACACCTTC. Its translation reads: CASSPWTETFYGYTF.